This TCR beta chain was sequenced during a study of metastatic and nonmetastatic thyroid tumors. Looking at the study overall: The comparison covered peripheral blood and tumor or nodule tissue in malignant and benign thyroid patients.

This clone turned up a few times. Every patient underwent thyroid surgery untreated. As originally analysed: Built for papillary thyroid cancer, a distant-metastasis classifier drew on CDR3 differences across clinicopathological groups. TCRdb re-analyzed the PCR reads through MiXCR. The V and J calls reflect TCRdb's pipeline rather than the authors' work. The table lists tens of thousands of clones, about 15% of them singletons. Sequencing was carried out using tumor tissue. The sequence was obtained from a female donor with papillary thyroid cancer or a benign thyroid nodule (not recorded which). Some clones in this sample may be carry-over from other donors' samples.

The CDR3 DNA is TGTGCCAGCAGCCCCCGGGACTTGCAAGAGACCCAGTACTTC. This encodes CASSPRDLQETQYF. The chain uses TRBV9 and TRBJ2-5, with D possibly being TRBD2 (6 bases). The CDR3 is 14 amino acids. V lost 4 bases and J 2 bases, leaving 12 bases between the germline ends. The V gene's germline CDR1 is SGDLS and CDR2 YYNGEE.